This T cell receptor (beta chain) was observed in a study of T cell responses to AZD1222 COVID-19 vaccine. Points from the study as a whole: The study identified only five to seven AZD1222 recipients as seropositive at baseline. Clonal diversity was possibly underestimated, and white British individuals and females predominated among donors. Nearly half of spike-specific TCRs reportedly go after variant regions that carry no mutations.

Between the trimmed V and J ends, which lost 6 bases and 6 bases, there was a span of 12 bases. CDR3 length equals 13 residues. Turning to this clone: No antigen is known for it.

Some clones are missing from TCRdb's copy, which holds only in-frame ones; the method was immunoSEQ multiplex PCR. The sample lists more than 95,000 clones, just under 95% occurring once. The sample was peripheral blood, taken on day 0 of AZD1222 vaccination. The genes are TRBV12-3 or TRBV12-4 and TRBJ1-5; D call uncertain. This TCR was sampled from an adult in good health. The CDR3 region is CASSPLGTQPQHF. The CDR3 nucleotides are TGTGCCAGCAGCCCTTTGGGTACTCAGCCCCAGCATTTT.